This T cell receptor beta chain was found in a study of T cells in Graves' hyperthyroidism and ophthalmopathy (dated by TCRdb to about 2019). A note on the overall study: Peripheral blood was sampled at the time of initial diagnosis, prior to any treatment. Prospective prediction of ophthalmopathy was tested in an independent validation cohort consisting of 18 hyperthyroidism patients and around 16 patients who later progressed to ophthalmopathy. TCR V-J signatures able to tell the groups apart were searched for in a discovery cohort of 90 to 100 patients, of whom more than 40 had Graves' ophthalmopathy and more than 55 had stable Graves' hyperthyroidism. The roughly 90 discovery patients were divided at random into training and test sets in a 7:3 ratio. In addition, the study compared T-cell repertoires in thyroid tissue and in blood from six Graves' hyperthyroidism patients. After sampling, hyperthyroidism patients received methimazole starting at 30 mg daily, and ophthalmopathy patients received high-dose intravenous methylprednisolone. According to the paper, TCR Vbeta CDR3 sequencing was carried out on about 140 peripheral blood samples, which came from 40 to 45 ophthalmopathy, around 74 hyperthyroidism and roughly 17 progressor patients.

Stable Graves' hyperthyroidism was defined as no progression to ophthalmopathy during 18 months of follow-up. Hyperthyroidism patients were newly diagnosed, with disease duration under 2 months, and aged 18 to 65 years. Patients with uncontrolled infections, other autoimmune diseases, pregnancy or lactation were excluded. Diagnoses were based on clinical symptoms, serum thyroxine and TRAb, thyroid ultrasound and orbital computed tomography. PBMCs were isolated from 10 ml of fresh peripheral blood by Ficoll-Paque density gradient centrifugation. Total RNA was extracted with Trizol reagent, and quality was checked on an Agilent 2100 Bioanalyzer. Concerning this clonotype itself: There is no known antigen for this receptor. Nothing much larger sits one base from this clone, and base qualities are not available.

Summary of the overall study and its limitations: A 13 V-J signature model separated ophthalmopathy from stable hyperthyroidism, with roughly 88% sensitivity and around 84% specificity in cross-validation and 80%/75% in testing. During validation, the model predicted progression to ophthalmopathy a median of about 6.5 months ahead of onset, with 70.59% sensitivity and about 72% specificity. Most expanded thyroid clonotypes (frequency above 0.001) were also found in blood, which suggests that blood repertoires may mirror thyroid immune responses. Sample size was not statistically predetermined, and investigators were not blinded to group allocation.

Amplification of TCR beta CDR3 regions was carried out from RNA transcripts. For the first round of RT-PCR on the TCR CDR3, the HTBI primer set was used together with the Qiagen OneStep RT-PCR kit. Libraries were constructed in a second round of multiplex PCR, after which size selection and purification were performed. Libraries were sequenced paired-end with 100 bp reads on an Illumina HiSeq2000. For the original study's pipeline: SOAPnuke was used to process the raw data, removing reads that contained adapters or uncalled bases, had a mean Phred below 15, or lacked an exact match to the constant primer or identifier. High-quality paired reads were merged with COPE v1.2.5, and unique nucleotide sequences were defined as clonotypes. MiTCR v1.1 was used to align clonotypes to the IMGT TRBV, TRBD and TRBJ reference segments. The analysis included only V-J combinations with a frequency above 0.0001, which together covered about 99% of the repertoires. A TCS score was defined as the ratio between F50 (clonal expansion) and ExV (chaos), using BLOSUM62-based TCRdist between CDR3 peptides within each V-J. Welch's t-statistics and random forest reduced around 550 V-J features to some 14, which were used in a naive Bayes classifier (R e1071). The raw public reads went through TCRdb reprocessing: fastp at Q25, MiXCR clone calling, in-frame beta chains kept. CDR3 protein duplicates are merged, each entry listing the most common genes and DNA. The V and J calls and clone size are TCRdb's, not the authors'. Present in this sample are approximately 740,000 distinct CDR3 sequences, approximately 15% of which were seen just once. The top ten constitute about 9.4% of the sample.

V lost 4 bases and J lost 14 bases; the stretch between them is 23 bases long. From the germline V gene, CDR1 is MNHEY and CDR2 is SVGAGI. The CDR3 contains 14 residues, cysteine and phenylalanine counted. Only the CDR3 DNA is retained, 42 bases long and in frame from the first base. The clonotype comes from a young woman with Graves' hyperthyroidism. This sequence uses TRBV6-5 and TRBJ2-5, with TRBD1 perhaps the D gene, on 6 matching bases. What was sequenced was blood. The nucleotides read TGTGCCAGCAGTTCTCAATCGGGCCTACAAGGGGGATACTTC. Its product reads: CASSSQSGLQGGYF.